This T cell receptor beta chain was profiled in a study of molecular identifiers for immune sequencing clone quantification. Germline CDR1 reads LGHDT; CDR2 reads YNNKEL (reference sequence). This CDR3 contains 13 residues. TCRdb analysed the PCR reads with MiXCR anew, one entry per CDR3 protein. The sample contains approximately 97,000 distinct CDR3 sequences, around 30% of which appear only once. Regarding this clonotype: One end of the junction is discordant with germline, which a read error may explain.

This chain connects TRBV3-1 to TRBJ2-2; possibly TRBD1 or TRBD2 for D (5 bases each). The sample comprised naive CD8+ T cells from blood, with Jurkat cell RNA spiked in. Subset here: FACS-sorted CD8+CD4-CCR7+CD45RA+ naive T cells. This TCR came from a human donor in good health. Some libraries in this study had Jurkat cell RNA spiked in. The CDR3, as DNA: TGTGCCAGCAGCCCTAAGGGGACCGGGGAGCTGATTTTT. Translating it yields CASSPKGTGELIF.